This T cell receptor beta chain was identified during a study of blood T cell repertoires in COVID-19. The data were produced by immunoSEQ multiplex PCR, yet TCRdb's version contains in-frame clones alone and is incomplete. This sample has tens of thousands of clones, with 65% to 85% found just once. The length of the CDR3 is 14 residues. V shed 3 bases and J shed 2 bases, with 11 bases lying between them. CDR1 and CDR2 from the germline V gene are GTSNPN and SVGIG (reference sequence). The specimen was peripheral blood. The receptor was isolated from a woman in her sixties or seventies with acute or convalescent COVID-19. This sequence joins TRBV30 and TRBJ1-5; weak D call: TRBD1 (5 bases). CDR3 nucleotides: TGTGCCTGGAGGCGGCCGGGGGGCAATCAGCCCCAGCATTTT. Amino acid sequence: CAWRRPGGNQPQHF.